The 24 T cell receptor beta chains in this list originate from one sample, sequenced in a study of shared clonotypes between healthy human individuals. Libraries were prepared by immunoSEQ multiplex PCR; TCRdb keeps only in-frame clonotypes and omits some of them. The sample includes around 1.9 million clones, roughly 91% of them seen just once. CD8 cells classed as naive were CD45RO-negative and positively selected for CCR7, excluding terminally differentiated effector memory CD45RA+ cells. Sequencing was performed on naive CD8+ T cells from PBMCs. These receptors were collected from a man aged 18 to 35 in good health. Some clones in this sample may be carry-over from other donors' samples.

This chain connects TRBV7-9 to TRBJ2-5; D unresolved. The length of the CDR3 is 15 residues. Germline loops: CDR1 SEHNR, CDR2 FQNEAQ (reference sequence). The V end was cut by 0 bases, the J end by 2 bases, with 10 bases between. DNA for the CDR3: TGTGCCAGCAGCTTAGCGCGGTCTCAACAAGAGACCCAGTACTTC. It encodes CASSLARSQQETQYF.

This rearrangement joins TRBV27 to TRBJ1-2; D is undetermined. Trimming left V 3 bases short and J 1 base short, with 6 bases between. Germline CDR1 MNHEY, CDR2 SMNVEV (reference sequence). The CDR3 contains 13 residues. CDR3 sequence: CASSFDLNYGYTF. In DNA form, the CDR3 reads TGTGCCAGCAGTTTTGACCTTAACTATGGCTACACCTTC.

The chain carries TRBV5-1 and TRBJ1-2, with 11 bases aligning to TRBD1. The germline V gene has CDR1 SGHRS and CDR2 YFSETQ. CDR3 length: 15 residues. V lost 2 bases and J lost 8; bases outside the gene matches: 8. The CDR3 DNA reads as TGCGCCAGCAGCTTTTACCGGGACAGGGGGGACGGCTACACCTTC. Its translation is CASSFYRDRGDGYTF.

The CDR3 DNA sequence: TGTGCCAGTAGTGCAAGGGGTCGCGATACGCAGTATTTT. This gives the protein CASSARGRDTQYF. This chain links TRBV19 with TRBJ2-3; tentatively, D is TRBD1 (5 bases). This CDR3 has 13 residues. Germline V lookup: CDR1 LNHDA, CDR2 SQIVND (reference sequence). The ends were cut back, 5 bases at V and 6 bases at J, with 12 bases in the middle. Drawing the rest from reference TRBV19 and TRBJ2-3, the complete variable domain is DGGITQSPKYLFRKEGQNVTLSCEQNLNHDAMYWYRQDPGQGLRLIYYSQIVNDFQKGDIAEGYSVSREKKESFPLTVTSAQKNPTAFYLCASSARGRDTQYFGPGTRLTVL.

The rearrangement links TRBV29-1 to TRBJ2-3; 7 bases are shared with TRBD1. The CDR3 contains 15 residues. Trimming cost V 2 bases and J 2 bases; bases outside gene matches: 7. Germline V lookup: CDR1 SQVTM, CDR2 ANQGSEA. The CDR3 spells CSVEPGTDHTDTQYF. The CDR3, as DNA: TGCAGCGTTGAACCCGGGACAGACCACACAGATACGCAGTATTTT.

This clone was detected only once. The V call is TRBV25-1, the J call TRBJ2-5; D is perhaps TRBD1 (5 bases). TRBJ2-7 explains the end of the DNA better; the J call may be wrong. The CDR3 loop spans 16 amino acids. Germline-derived CDR1 and CDR2 are MGHDK and SYGVNS. The CDR3 DNA reads as TGTGCCAGCAGTGAATGGGGCAGCCAGAGCTCCTACGAGCAGTACTTC. Translated: CASSEWGSQSSYEQYF.

This clone occurred once. V is TRBV4-1 and J is TRBJ2-3; D might be TRBD2 (7 bases). The germline V gene encodes CDR1 MGHRA and CDR2 YSYEKL. Between the trimmed V and J ends, which lost 1 base and 1 base, there was a span of 15 bases. This CDR3 has 17 amino acids. This chain's CDR3 is CASSQARGADGTDTQYF. The CDR3 region has the DNA TGCGCCAGCAGCCAAGCTCGGGGGGCGGACGGCACAGATACGCAGTATTTT.

The chain links TRBV29-1 to TRBJ1-2; 7 positions agree with TRBD1. This CDR3 comprises 15 residues. The V and J ends lost 3 bases and 8 bases, in that order; junction bases with no gene match: 15. CDR1 SQVTM and CDR2 ANQGSEA come from the germline V gene. Here the CDR3 DNA reads TGCAGCGTTGAGGGTGTTAGAACAGGGGCGCCGGGCTACACCTTC. Protein sequence: CSVEGVRTGAPGYTF.

The V gene is TRBV9, the J gene TRBJ1-2, with TRBD1 as a possible D gene (5 bases). CDR3 length equals 16 residues. The germline gives CDR1 SGDLS, CDR2 YYNGEE. Trimming stripped 0 bases from V and 0 bases from J, with 12 bases between. The CDR3 spells CASSVGDRPTNYGYTF. In DNA, the CDR3 is TGTGCCAGCAGCGTAGGAGACAGACCCACTAACTATGGCTACACCTTC.

The chain carries TRBV7-2 and TRBJ2-6; D unclear. The V end lost 6 bases, the J end lost 0 bases, and 15 bases lay between the germline ends. This CDR3 contains 17 residues. The germline gives CDR1 SGHTA, CDR2 FQGNSA. CDR3 residues: CASRYPTVDSGANVLTF. CDR3 nucleotides: TGTGCCAGCAGATACCCCACGGTGGACTCTGGGGCCAACGTCCTGACTTTC.

The chain links TRBV2 to TRBJ2-7; D perhaps matches TRBD2 (6 bases). There are 13 residues in the CDR3. Looked up from germline, CDR1 is SNHLY and CDR2 is FYNNEI. V lost 7 bases and J lost 3, with 13 bases in between. The CDR3 region has the DNA TGTGCCAGCATAGGGGACTCAAGCTACGAGCAGTACTTC. It specifies CASIGDSSYEQYF.

This chain links TRBV4-1 with TRBJ1-5; no definite D call. Germline V lookup: CDR1 MGHRA, CDR2 YSYEKL. This CDR3 comprises 15 residues. Between the trimmed V and J ends, which lost 1 base and 8 bases, there was a span of 15 bases. In DNA, the CDR3 is TGCGCCAGCAGCCAAGTCCCCTCGCGGGCAGAGCCCCAGCATTTT. This gives the protein CASSQVPSRAEPQHF.

The count of this clone is one. This sequence joins TRBV28 and TRBJ1-3, with unresolved D. From germline, CDR1 is MDHEN and CDR2 SYDVKM. This CDR3 contains 14 residues. V was shortened by 8 bases and J by 1 base, with 12 bases between the two germline ends. The CDR3 DNA sequence: TGTGCCAGCCGCACAAGAGGGTCTGGAAACACCATATATTTT. Amino acids: CASRTRGSGNTIYF.

Comment on this clone: Other DNA sequences in this specimen translate into the identical CDR3. This chain uses TRBV5-1 with TRBJ1-1; 8 bases map to TRBD1. Looked up from germline, CDR1 is SGHRS and CDR2 is YFSETQ. V trimming: 1 base; J trimming: 5 bases; junction bases outside the gene matches: 7. This CDR3 is 15 amino acids long. The CDR3 DNA sequence: TGCGCCAGCAGCTTGTCCCAGGGGGCGGGTACTGAAGCTTTCTTT. The encoded protein is CASSLSQGAGTEAFF.

The V and J genes are TRBV11-2 and TRBJ2-2; D may be TRBD1 (5 bases). Germline-derived CDR1 and CDR2 are SGHAT and FQNNGV. Trimming stripped 0 bases from V and 4 bases from J, with 12 bases between. The CDR3 has 16 amino acids. The CDR3 DNA reads as TGTGCCAGCAGCTTAGATCATTGGGGCAGCACCGGGGAGCTGTTTTTT. This encodes CASSLDHWGSTGELFF.

The chain couples TRBV28 to TRBJ2-7, with TRBD2 as a possible D gene (6 bases). This CDR3 comprises 13 residues. Germline V lookup: CDR1 MDHEN, CDR2 SYDVKM. Trimming removed 5 bases from V and 3 bases from J, with 11 bases in between. DNA for the CDR3: TGTGCCAGCAGTAGGGACTTCGGCTACGAGCAGTACTTC. Residues: CASSRDFGYEQYF.

To note about this clone: This sample includes further DNA sequences coding for the same CDR3. The chain uses TRBV7-2 and TRBJ1-4; no reliable D call. This CDR3 is built from 12 residues. V was pared by 2 bases and J by 7 bases, with 5 bases between. Germline CDR1 is SGHTA and CDR2 is FQGNSA. CDR3 coding DNA: TGTGCCAGCAGCTTACTGGGTGAAAAACTGTTTTTT. Amino acid sequence: CASSLLGEKLFF.

V is TRBV27 and J is TRBJ1-1, with 10 positions matching TRBD1. Germline loops: CDR1 MNHEY, CDR2 SMNVEV (reference sequence). The trim removed 5 bases at V and 4 bases at J, leaving 7 bases unmatched. The CDR3 length is 15 residues. The CDR3 nucleotides are TGTGCCAGCAGTGTGGACCGGGACAGGGGCACTGAAGCTTTCTTT. It is translated as CASSVDRDRGTEAFF.

The chain links TRBV30 to TRBJ2-7; D is uncertain. The V end was cut by 0 bases, the J end by 3 bases, with 15 bases between. Germline V gene sequence: CDR1 GTSNPN, CDR2 SVGIG (reference sequence). The length of the CDR3 is 15 residues. DNA of the CDR3: TGTGCCTGGAGTGTTGGTTCGTTTGGGGTCTACGAGCAGTACTTC. Encoded protein: CAWSVGSFGVYEQYF.

The chain recombines TRBV7-9 with TRBJ2-1, with 12 bases fitting TRBD1. Germline CDR1 SEHNR, CDR2 FQNEAQ (reference sequence). The CDR3 runs 16 residues. After removal of 4 bases from V and 9 bases from J, the junction contained 10 bases not matched to a gene. The CDR3 DNA reads as TGTGCCAGCAGCTCGGCGGGACAGGGGGCCTGGGGTGAGCAGTTCTTC. Translated, it gives CASSSAGQGAWGEQFF.

The rearrangement joins TRBV14 to TRBJ2-7; D may be TRBD1 or TRBD2 (6 bases each). The germline V gene has CDR1 SGHDN and CDR2 FVKESK. Trimming cost V 1 base and J 4 bases, with 17 bases left between them. This CDR3 has 16 amino acids. CDR3 coding DNA: TGTGCCAGCAGCCAAGGGGGGGCAGACCTAGGGTACGAGCAGTACTTC. It encodes CASSQGGADLGYEQYF.

The gene calls are TRBV14 and TRBJ2-1; tentative D call: TRBD2 (6 bases). The CDR3 is 16 residues long. With 4 bases removed from V and 1 base from J, the gap between germline ends came to 14 bases. The germline V gene has CDR1 SGHDN and CDR2 FVKESK. The CDR3 loop is CASSLELALSYNEQFF. The CDR3 coding sequence is TGTGCCAGCAGCCTCGAACTAGCACTATCCTACAATGAGCAGTTCTTC.

This chain links TRBV28 with TRBJ2-7, with no clear D. V shed 5 bases and J shed 3 bases, with 14 bases lying between them. CDR3 length equals 14 residues. In germline, CDR1 is MDHEN, CDR2 SYDVKM. Here the CDR3 DNA reads TGTGCCAGCAGTCCCCCCATCAGAAACTACGAGCAGTACTTC. Protein: CASSPPIRNYEQYF.

The chain is built from TRBV16 and TRBJ1-4, with 7 bases lining up with TRBD1. The CDR3 extends over 17 amino acids. With V trimmed by 4 bases and J by 5 bases, 13 bases remained unmatched. Germline CDR1 and CDR2: KGHSY and FQNENV. The CDR3 bases are TGTGCCAGCAGCCCAATGGCCGGGACAGCCACCAATGAAAAACTGTTTTTT. It is translated as CASSPMAGTATNEKLFF.